This T cell receptor beta chain was retrieved from a study of T cell changes during pregnancy in multiple sclerosis (dated by TCRdb to the late 2010s). Context from the whole study: In women with multiple sclerosis, the researchers looked at how the T cell repertoire shifted as pregnancy progressed.

Clipping removes 5 bases from V and 7 bases from J, with 6 as the unmatched junction base count. CDR1 and CDR2 are drawn from the germline V gene: SGHRS, YFSETQ. The CDR3 sequence holds 14 residues, the cysteine and phenylalanine included. Only the CDR3 part of the read is kept: 42 bases, read in frame from the first base. Libraries were built with the immunoSEQ multiplex PCR assay. Held by TCRdb, this immuneACCESS table contains in-frame sequences only and omits some clones. Under half of the omission traces to an unresolved V gene where checked; the cause of the rest is unknown. The sample yields about 36,000 clones; 88% were counted once. In total, the top ten clones hold 0.5% to 0.65% of the sample. In the case of this clone: The antigen this receptor binds is unknown. Within one base of it there is no much larger clone, and no base qualities were kept.

The rearranged chain carries TRBV5-1 and TRBJ2-1, with TRBD2 identical over 10 junction bases. The source is a female donor with multiple sclerosis, enrolled in a pregnancy study. Here the sequenced sample was CD4+ T cells from peripheral blood mononuclear cells, taken in the first trimester of pregnancy. The sequenced DNA is TGCGCCAGCAGACTGACACTAGCGGGGAATGAGCAGTTCTTC. This codes for CASRLTLAGNEQFF. The reference TRBV5-1 and TRBJ2-1 proteins fill in what lies around the CDR3, so the full variable domain reads KAGVTQTPRYLIKTRGQQVTLSCSPISGHRSVSWYQQTPGQGLQFLFEYFSETQRNKGNFPGRFSGRQFSNSRSEMNVSTLELGDSALYLCASRLTLAGNEQFFGPGTRLTVL.